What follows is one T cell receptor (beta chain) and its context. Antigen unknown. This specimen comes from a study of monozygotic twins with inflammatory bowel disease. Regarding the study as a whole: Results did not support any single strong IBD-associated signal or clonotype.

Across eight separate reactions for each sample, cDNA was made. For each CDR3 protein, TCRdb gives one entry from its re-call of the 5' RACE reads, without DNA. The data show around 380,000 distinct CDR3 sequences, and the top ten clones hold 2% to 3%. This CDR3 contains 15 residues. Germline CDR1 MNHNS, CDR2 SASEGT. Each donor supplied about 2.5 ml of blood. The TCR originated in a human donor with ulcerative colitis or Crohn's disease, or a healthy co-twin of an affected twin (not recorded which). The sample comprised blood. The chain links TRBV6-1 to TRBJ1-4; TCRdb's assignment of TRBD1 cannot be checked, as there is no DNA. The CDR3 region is CASRRQGETNEKLFF.